The 26 T cell receptor beta chains below come from one sample, sequenced in a study of shared clonotypes between healthy human individuals. Libraries were prepared by immunoSEQ multiplex PCR; TCRdb keeps only in-frame clonotypes and omits some of them. The sample includes about 1.1 million clones, 75% to 80% of them seen just once. The specimen was memory CD4+ T cells from PBMCs. Subset described: CD45RA-negative fraction. Receptors originate from a man aged 18 to 35 in good health. Some clones in this sample may be carry-over from other donors' samples.

The V call is TRBV7-8, the J call TRBJ2-7, with TRBD2 identical over 10 bases. Germline loops: CDR1 SGHVS, CDR2 FQNEAQ. This CDR3 spans 18 amino acids. V dropped 1 base and J dropped 2; count of bases not matched to a gene: 11. CDR3 loop: CASSLGTGTSAEPYEQYF. The CDR3 bases are TGTGCCAGCAGCTTAGGCACCGGGACTAGCGCCGAGCCCTACGAGCAGTACTTC.

In DNA, the CDR3 is TGTGCCAGCAGTCTAATGAACACTGAAGCTTTCTTT. Encoded protein: CASSLMNTEAFF. The rearrangement uses TRBV2 and TRBJ1-1; D gene uncertain. The V and J ends lost 5 bases and 0 bases respectively, with 4 bases between them. The CDR3 totals 12 residues. The germline V gene has CDR1 SNHLY and CDR2 FYNNEI.

This chain joins TRBV6-5 and TRBJ2-7; D unclear. Germline lookup yields CDR1 MNHEY and CDR2 SVGAGI. CDR3 length equals 15 residues. Trimming left V 0 bases short and J 5 bases short, with 14 bases between. The CDR3 is CASSYSFVAPNEQYF. DNA for the CDR3: TGTGCCAGCAGTTACTCGTTTGTGGCGCCCAACGAGCAGTACTTC.

The chain joins TRBV2 to TRBJ2-5, with D possibly TRBD1 on 6 matching bases. CDR1 and CDR2 from the germline V gene are SNHLY and FYNNEI. The CDR3 is 14 amino acids. Trimming removed 6 bases from V and 5 bases from J, with 16 bases in between. The CDR3 bases are TGTGCCAGCAGCTTACACAGGGTGTTGGAGACCCAGTACTTC. Protein sequence: CASSLHRVLETQYF.

The genes are TRBV7-2 and TRBJ2-1, with TRBD2 matching 11 bases. The CDR3 consists of 16 residues. With V trimmed by 1 base and J by 4 bases, 3 bases remained unmatched. Germline assignment: CDR1 SGHTA and CDR2 FQGNSA. In DNA, the CDR3 is TGTGCCAGCAGCTTAGGGGGACTAGCGGCTTACAATGAGCAGTTCTTC. Its protein product is CASSLGGLAAYNEQFF.

The chain combines TRBV2 with TRBJ2-7; TRBD1 matches 9 bases. The junction had 4 bases not matched to a gene; V was cut back by 3 bases and J by 7 bases. Germline assignment: CDR1 SNHLY and CDR2 FYNNEI. This CDR3 is built from 13 residues. CDR3 loop: CASSEATGGEQYF. Written as DNA, the CDR3 is TGTGCCAGCAGTGAGGCGACAGGGGGTGAGCAGTACTTC.

The CDR3 sequence is CASSGRVFSGNTIYF. The CDR3 nucleotides read TGTGCCAGCAGCGGACGGGTATTCTCTGGAAACACCATATATTTT. The rearrangement joins TRBV7-9 to TRBJ1-3; D is unclear. Trimming pared 5 bases from V and 0 bases from J, leaving 11 bases between. The germline CDR1 and CDR2 sequences are SEHNR and FQNEAQ (reference sequence). CDR3 length: 15 residues.

The chain carries TRBV6-5 and TRBJ2-5, with 8 bases lining up with TRBD2. V was clipped by 5 bases and J by 5 bases; unmatched bases: 4. Germline values: CDR1 MNHEY, CDR2 SVGAGI. The CDR3 extends over 13 amino acids. The CDR3 reads CASSIPGGETQYF. CDR3 nucleotides: TGTGCCAGCAGTATACCGGGAGGGGAGACCCAGTACTTC.

As for this clone: The sample holds other DNA sequences that translate to the same CDR3. The chain couples TRBV5-1 to TRBJ2-2, with a possible D match to TRBD2 (6 bases). V dropped 0 bases and J dropped 1 base, with 7 bases sitting between them. This CDR3 region has 15 residues. Germline V gives CDR1 SGHRS, CDR2 YFSETQ. Written as DNA, the CDR3 is TGCGCCAGCAGCTTGGTGGGACTGAACACCGGGGAGCTGTTTTTT. This encodes CASSLVGLNTGELFF. Full variable domain (missing parts from reference TRBV5-1 and TRBJ2-2): KAGVTQTPRYLIKTRGQQVTLSCSPISGHRSVSWYQQTPGQGLQFLFEYFSETQRNKGNFPGRFSGRQFSNSRSEMNVSTLELGDSALYLCASSLVGLNTGELFFGEGSRLTVL.

Regarding this clone: At one end the junction does not follow the germline gene, possibly because of a read error. V usage is TRBV30 and J usage is TRBJ2-2; the D gene is possibly TRBD2 (6 bases). The germline gives CDR1 GTSNPN, CDR2 SVGIG (reference sequence). CDR3 size: 15 residues. The DNA for the CDR3 is TGTGCCAGGAGTCGGCTAGCGACCATAACCGGGGAGCTGTTTTTT. Protein sequence: CARSRLATITGELFF.

CDR3 in DNA: TGTGCCAGCAGCTTACGCCCAGGGGTTCCTGGGGCCAACGTCCTGACTTTC. This encodes CASSLRPGVPGANVLTF. V gene TRBV7-2 combines with J gene TRBJ2-6, with TRBD1 as a possible D gene (6 bases). Germline CDR1 and CDR2: SGHTA and FQGNSA. The V gene lost 2 bases and the J gene lost 2 bases, with 13 bases spanning the gap. The CDR3 covers 17 residues. The full variable domain, in which reference TRBV7-2 and TRBJ2-6 provide the parts outside the CDR3, is GAGVSQSPSNKVTEKGKDVELRCDPISGHTALYWYRQSLGQGLEFLIYFQGNSAPDKSGLPSDRFSAERTGGSVSTLTIQRTQQEDSAVYLCASSLRPGVPGANVLTFGAGSRLTVL.

The chain couples TRBV11-2 to TRBJ1-1; 7 bases match TRBD1. The CDR3 extends over 14 amino acids. Germline V CDR1 and CDR2: SGHAT, FQNNGV. Unmatched junction bases numbered 7, after V lost 3 bases and J lost 6 bases. The DNA of the CDR3 is TGTGCCAGCAGCTTTACAGGGGTGGGGGCTGAAGCTTTCTTT. Protein sequence: CASSFTGVGAEAFF. The full variable domain, in which reference TRBV11-2 and TRBJ1-1 provide the parts outside the CDR3, is EAGVAQSPRYKIIEKRQSVAFWCNPISGHATLYWYQQILGQGPKLLIQFQNNGVVDDSQLPKDRFSAERLKGVDSTLKIQPAKLEDSAVYLCASSFTGVGAEAFFGQGTRLTVV.

This clone was counted between two and nine times. Written as DNA, the CDR3 is TGTGCCAGCAGTGTTTCAGGGGGATACGAGCAGTACTTC. Protein sequence: CASSVSGGYEQYF. V gene TRBV6-6 combines with J gene TRBJ2-7; 7 bases match TRBD1. Per the germline V gene, CDR1 is MNHNY and CDR2 is SVGAGI (reference sequence). The CDR3 sequence is 13 residues long. With 5 bases clipped from V and 4 bases from J, the junction kept 5 bases outside the gene matches.

The chain carries TRBV12-5 and TRBJ2-5; 7 bases agree with TRBD2. Germline CDR1 is LGHNT and CDR2 is FRNRAP. Trimming cost V 9 bases and J 4 bases; bases outside gene matches: 5. The CDR3 extends over 12 amino acids. The CDR3 reads CASGSGGETQYF. The CDR3 DNA is TGTGCTAGCGGGTCGGGGGGAGAGACCCAGTACTTC.

The gene calls are TRBV11-3 and TRBJ2-7, with 10 bases fitting TRBD1. V lost 5 bases to trimming and J lost 3 bases; unmatched junction nucleotides: 7. This CDR3 contains 15 residues. Germline V gene sequence: CDR1 SGHNT, CDR2 YENEEA. The CDR3: CASSRDGTGVYEQYF. Here the CDR3 DNA reads TGTGCCAGCAGCCGCGATGGGACAGGGGTCTACGAGCAGTACTTC.

The chain links TRBV5-1 to TRBJ2-7, with 8 bases matching TRBD2. In germline, CDR1 is SGHRS, CDR2 YFSETQ. The CDR3 loop spans 14 amino acids. V trimming: 3 bases; J trimming: 2 bases; junction bases outside the gene matches: 4. CDR3 DNA: TGCGCCAGCAGCTCCGGGGGGGCTGCCTACGAGCAGTACTTC. Translating gives CASSSGGAAYEQYF.

This chain links TRBV18 with TRBJ2-5, with D uncertain. Per the germline V gene, CDR1 is KGHSH and CDR2 is LQKENI. This CDR3 contains 13 residues. Trimming removed 2 bases from V and 5 bases from J, with 9 bases in between. CDR3 DNA sequence: TGTGCCAGCTCACCAGTTTTCCGTGAGACCCAGTACTTC. As protein: CASSPVFRETQYF.

This clone showed up just once. This chain connects TRBV4-3 to TRBJ2-7; TRBD1 agrees at 11 bases. Per the germline V gene, CDR1 is LGHNA and CDR2 is YSLEER. Trimming at V came to 0 bases and at J to 3 bases, leaving 10 bases not matched to a gene. The CDR3 has 18 residues. This chain's CDR3 is CASSQEITGTGGIYEQYF. The CDR3 DNA reads TGCGCCAGCAGCCAAGAAATAACAGGGACAGGGGGAATCTACGAGCAGTACTTC.

The V call is TRBV4-3, the J call TRBJ2-1; 8 bases align to TRBD2. The CDR3 sequence is 15 residues long. The junction had 5 bases not matched to a gene; V was cut back by 1 base and J by 6 bases. The germline gives CDR1 LGHNA, CDR2 YSLEER. As DNA, the CDR3 is TGCGCCAGCAGCCAAGCCAGCGGGAGTAGCAATGAGCAGTTCTTC. Its protein is CASSQASGSSNEQFF.

The genes are TRBV15 and TRBJ2-1; 8 bases map to TRBD2. This CDR3 is 15 amino acids long. CDR1 and CDR2 (germline): LNHNV, YYDKDF (reference sequence). Losses at the gene ends were 5 bases for V and 2 bases for J; bases not matched to a gene: 5. The DNA of the CDR3 is TGTGCCACCAGCCCCCTAGCGGGCCCCTACAATGAGCAGTTCTTC. This gives the protein CATSPLAGPYNEQFF. The full variable domain, completed using reference TRBV15 and TRBJ2-1, is DAMVIQNPRYQVTQFGKPVTLSCSQTLNHNVMYWYQQKSSQAPKLLFHYYDKDFNNEADTPDNFQSRRPNTSFCFLDIRSPGLGDTAMYLCATSPLAGPYNEQFFGPGTRLTVL.

The chain has TRBV29-1 and TRBJ2-1; 7 bases are shared with TRBD2. V was clipped by 6 bases and J by 0 bases; unmatched bases: 8. The CDR3 spans 15 residues. Germline V CDR1 and CDR2: SQVTM, ANQGSEA. The chain's CDR3 is CSVRFGGDSYNEQFF. The CDR3 DNA reads TGCAGCGTACGCTTTGGGGGGGACTCCTACAATGAGCAGTTCTTC.

The gene calls are TRBV5-1 and TRBJ2-5; D may be TRBD1 or TRBD2 (6 bases each). V lost 2 bases and J lost 5, with 13 bases in between. Germline assignment: CDR1 SGHRS and CDR2 YFSETQ. The CDR3 is 14 amino acids. CDR3 residues: CASSLVGGGETQYF. The CDR3 bases are TGCGCCAGCAGCTTAGTAGGAGGGGGGGAGACCCAGTACTTC.

The genes are TRBV7-3 and TRBJ1-2, with D perhaps TRBD1 (6 bases). Germline V CDR1 and CDR2: SGHTA, FQGTGA. There are 13 residues in the CDR3. The germline V and J ends were trimmed by 2 bases and 8 bases, with 12 bases remaining between them. This CDR3 is CASSLSPGTGYTF. CDR3 bases: TGTGCCAGCAGCTTATCACCGGGGACAGGCTACACCTTC.

CDR3 nucleotides: TGTGCCAGCTCCGCAAACAGGGGGCGCGGGGCTGGGGCCAACGTCCTGACTTTC. Translated: CASSANRGRGAGANVLTF. This rearrangement joins TRBV7-2 to TRBJ2-6, with TRBD1 matching 9 bases. This CDR3 spans 18 amino acids. The junction had 13 bases not matched to a gene; V was cut back by 8 bases and J by 2 bases. Germline V gene sequence: CDR1 SGHTA, CDR2 FQGNSA. The whole variable domain, remainder taken from reference TRBV7-2 and TRBJ2-6, is GAGVSQSPSNKVTEKGKDVELRCDPISGHTALYWYRQSLGQGLEFLIYFQGNSAPDKSGLPSDRFSAERTGGSVSTLTIQRTQQEDSAVYLCASSANRGRGAGANVLTFGAGSRLTVL.

The chain employs TRBV30 and TRBJ1-5; the D gene is possibly TRBD1 (5 bases). The CDR3 loop spans 17 amino acids. Deletions cut 0 bases from V and 2 bases from J, with 17 bases between. Looked up from germline, CDR1 is GTSNPN and CDR2 is SVGIG (reference sequence). Here the CDR3 reads CAWSVRQGSWGNQPQHF. The CDR3 DNA reads as TGTGCCTGGAGTGTACGGCAGGGCAGCTGGGGCAATCAGCCCCAGCATTTT.

The chain recombines TRBV28 with TRBJ2-2; D not resolved. V gave up 10 bases and J gave up 6 bases, with 9 bases separating them. CDR1 MDHEN and CDR2 SYDVKM come from the germline V gene. The CDR3 is made up of 11 amino acids. The DNA of the CDR3 is TGTGCCACCATGCTCCCCGGGGAGCTGTTTTTT. Its protein product is CATMLPGELFF.